These 32 T cell receptor beta chains were all obtained from the same sample, sequenced in a study of identical twins (dated by TCRdb to 2016 to 2017). The library was produced with 5' RACE. Reads for this sample came from an Illumina HiSeq 2000. TCRdb redid the processing of the public reads, applying fastp at Q25 and MiXCR, and retained in-frame beta chains. Duplicate CDR3 protein sequences are folded into a single record with the most common DNA and genes. In this sample the table shows around 100,000 distinct CDR3 sequences, 5.9% of which occur a single time. 10% to 15% of the sample goes to the ten largest clones. The source material was memory T cells sorted from blood. The cell subset or site label corresponds to: CD45RO+ enriched T cells. The receptors were gathered from a woman aged 45-65 years in good health.

This clonotype has ten or more counts. The V call is TRBV5-1, the J call TRBJ2-3, with D perhaps TRBD2 (5 bases). The CDR3 has 15 amino acids. V lost 3 bases and J 4 bases, leaving 15 bases between the germline ends. Germline V lookup: CDR1 SGHRS, CDR2 YFSETQ. CDR3 sequence: CASSSSEAEADTQYF. DNA of the CDR3: TGCGCCAGCAGCTCGTCGGAGGCGGAGGCAGATACGCAGTATTTT.

This clonotype was observed many times. V usage is TRBV7-6 and J usage is TRBJ2-2; tentatively, D is TRBD1 (6 bases). Trimming took 7 bases from V and 4 from J, leaving 13 bases between them. The germline CDR1 and CDR2 sequences are SGHVS and FNYEAQ. The length of the CDR3 is 14 residues. The CDR3 region has the DNA TGTGCCAGCAAAGGGACACCTCTCACCGGGGAGCTGTTTTTT. This codes for CASKGTPLTGELFF.

This clonotype was seen many times. The rearrangement uses TRBV2 and TRBJ2-1, with 8 bases identical to TRBD2. The CDR3 is made up of 15 amino acids. The V and J ends lost 7 bases and 10 bases, in that order; junction bases with no gene match: 15. Germline values: CDR1 SNHLY, CDR2 FYNNEI. For the CDR3, the DNA is TGTGCCAGCATTGACGGAGCGGGAGTTGGGAAAGAGCAGTTCTTC. Amino acids: CASIDGAGVGKEQFF.

This clonotype was found many times. The rearrangement joins TRBV4-1 to TRBJ2-1; the D is unclear. The CDR3 runs to 12 residues. Germline loops: CDR1 MGHRA, CDR2 YSYEKL. Deletions cut 0 bases from V and 12 bases from J, with 9 bases between. The CDR3 DNA is TGCGCCAGCAGCCAAGACGCCAGACGGCAGTTCTTC. Amino acids: CASSQDARRQFF.

This clonotype was counted many times. The chain uses TRBV9 and TRBJ1-5; no firm D call. The germline gives CDR1 SGDLS, CDR2 YYNGEE. Deletions cut 3 bases from V and 5 bases from J, with 6 bases between. The CDR3 covers 12 residues. The CDR3 protein is CASSEGDQPQHF. CDR3 DNA sequence: TGTGCCAGCAGCGAGGGAGATCAGCCCCAGCATTTT. The whole variable domain, filled in from reference TRBV9 and TRBJ1-5, reads DSGVTQTPKHLITATGQRVTLRCSPRSGDLSVYWYQQSLDQGLQFLIQYYNGEERAKGNILERFSAQQFPDLHSELNLSSLELGDSALYFCASSEGDQPQHFGDGTRLSIL.

This clonotype was seen at least ten times. The rearrangement uses TRBV5-1 and TRBJ2-3; D not resolved. In germline, CDR1 is SGHRS, CDR2 YFSETQ. This CDR3 has 12 amino acids. The V end was cut by 4 bases, the J end by 5 bases, with 8 bases between. The CDR3 sequence is CASSMTGDTQYF. The CDR3 nucleotides are TGCGCCAGCAGCATGACCGGAGATACGCAGTATTTT.

This clonotype has ten or more counts. The J gene is TRBJ2-4, the V gene TRBV29-1; D not resolved. V was trimmed by 4 bases and J by 4 bases, leaving 11 bases between them. The CDR3 loop spans 13 amino acids. Germline CDR1 is SQVTM and CDR2 is ANQGSEA. In nucleotides, the CDR3 is TGCAGCGTTGCTGATATTGTTAAAAACATTCAGTACTTC. This translates into CSVADIVKNIQYF.

The V call is TRBV15, the J call TRBJ1-5, with D maybe TRBD1 (6 bases). Trimming removed 3 bases at V and 4 bases at J, with 10 bases between. From germline, CDR1 is LNHNV and CDR2 YYDKDF (reference sequence). The CDR3 covers 14 residues. The DNA of the CDR3 is TGTGCCACCAGCAGGGACAGAGTAAATCAGCCCCAGCATTTT. This codes for CATSRDRVNQPQHF.

This clonotype was observed a handful of times. The genes are TRBV4-1 and TRBJ1-4; tentative D call: TRBD1 (5 bases). Trimming pared 0 bases from V and 8 bases from J, leaving 10 bases between. This CDR3 is 14 amino acids long. CDR1 is MGHRA and CDR2 is YSYEKL in the germline V gene. CDR3 sequence reads: CASSQEPGTEKLFF. The CDR3 nucleotides read TGCGCCAGCAGCCAAGAGCCAGGGACCGAAAAACTGTTTTTT.

This clonotype was observed many times. The V gene is TRBV5-1, the J gene TRBJ1-1, with D tentatively TRBD1 (5 bases). This CDR3 spans 13 amino acids. The germline CDR1 and CDR2 sequences are SGHRS and YFSETQ. Deletions cut 0 bases from V and 7 bases from J, with 10 bases between. The CDR3 coding sequence is TGCGCCAGCAGCTTGGGGACACAAAATGAAGCTTTCTTT. The encoded protein is CASSLGTQNEAFF.

This clonotype was found many times. The genes are TRBV3-1 and TRBJ2-5; 11 bases line up with TRBD2. Germline lookup yields CDR1 LGHDT and CDR2 YNNKEL (reference sequence). The CDR3 extends over 15 amino acids. V lost 4 bases, J lost 0 bases, and 1 base stayed unmatched. CDR3 sequence (DNA): TGTGCCAGCAGCCCTAGCGGGAGGTACCAAGAGACCCAGTACTTC. Its protein is CASSPSGRYQETQYF.

In this sample, this clonotype turned up many times. V and J are TRBV29-1 and TRBJ2-3; D is ambiguous. Germline V gives CDR1 SQVTM, CDR2 ANQGSEA. Trimming took 4 bases from V and 0 from J, leaving 5 bases between them. The CDR3 loop spans 12 amino acids. CDR3 loop: CSVGVSTDTQYF. In DNA form, the CDR3 reads TGCAGCGTTGGGGTTAGCACAGATACGCAGTATTTT.

This clonotype was counted at least ten times. The chain's CDR3 is CSARPPGGGVYEQYF. Here the CDR3 DNA reads TGCAGTGCTAGACCCCCGGGAGGTGGGGTCTACGAGCAGTACTTC. V gene TRBV20-1 combines with J gene TRBJ2-7; 7 bases are a match to TRBD2. V shed 2 bases, J shed 3 bases, and the junction held 10 bases outside the gene matches. The length of the CDR3 is 15 residues. Germline V CDR1 and CDR2: DFQATT, SNEGSKA (reference sequence).

The gene calls are TRBV29-1 and TRBJ1-2, with D maybe TRBD1 (5 bases). CDR1 and CDR2 from the germline V gene are SQVTM and ANQGSEA. The CDR3 length is 15 residues. The ends were cut back, 4 bases at V and 7 bases at J, with 22 bases in the middle. In DNA, the CDR3 is TGCAGCGTTGGCATCGACGGGACCGAAGACGCTGGCTACACCTTC. This translates into CSVGIDGTEDAGYTF.

This clonotype was picked up many times. CDR3 in DNA: TGCGCCAGCAGCTTACTCGTTGGGGGCCGGGATGGCTACACCTTC. Translated, it gives CASSLLVGGRDGYTF. The chain links TRBV5-1 to TRBJ1-2; a possible D gene is TRBD1 (6 bases). With 2 bases removed from V and 6 bases from J, the gap between germline ends came to 17 bases. This CDR3 contains 15 residues. Germline CDR1 and CDR2: SGHRS and YFSETQ.

This clonotype was found a few times. CDR3: CSALDSPRVLHF. The CDR3 bases are TGCAGTGCCTTAGACAGCCCAAGGGTCCTCCACTTT. V gene TRBV20-1 combines with J gene TRBJ1-6; tentative D call: TRBD1 (5 bases). The CDR3 covers 12 residues. Trimming cost V 6 bases and J 15 bases, with 18 bases left between them. Germline V gene lookup returns CDR1 DFQATT and CDR2 SNEGSKA (reference sequence).

This clonotype was observed a handful of times. The chain carries TRBV24-1 and TRBJ2-3; D not certain. CDR3 length: 14 residues. Germline-derived CDR1 and CDR2 are KGHDR and SFDVKD. V was cut by 2 bases and J by 2 bases, with 7 bases left in between. The CDR3 is CATSDYRHTDTQYF. The CDR3, as DNA: TGTGCCACCAGTGATTACCGACACACAGATACGCAGTATTTT.

This clonotype was counted many times. The chain links TRBV9 to TRBJ1-1; D is uncertain. There are 15 residues in the CDR3. Trimming removed 0 bases from V and 2 bases from J, with 11 bases in between. Looked up from germline, CDR1 is SGDLS and CDR2 is YYNGEE. CDR3 region: CASSVGVRSNTEAFF. The CDR3, as DNA: TGTGCCAGCAGCGTAGGGGTCAGGTCCAACACTGAAGCTTTCTTT.

This clonotype has a handful of counts. The V call is TRBV20-1, the J call TRBJ2-4; 9 nucleotides line up with TRBD1. Trimming cost V 5 bases and J 3 bases; bases outside gene matches: 14. CDR3 size: 17 residues. Germline values: CDR1 DFQATT, CDR2 SNEGSKA (reference sequence). This CDR3 is CSAASQGAGFGKNIQYF. Written as DNA, the CDR3 is TGCAGTGCTGCGTCACAGGGGGCAGGATTTGGCAAAAACATTCAGTACTTC.

Ten or more counts support this clonotype. The CDR3 nucleotides are TGTGCCAGCAGCGTAGCGGCTACAGGGAACAATGAGCAGTTCTTC. This encodes CASSVAATGNNEQFF. The V gene is TRBV9, the J gene TRBJ2-1, with D tentatively TRBD1 (6 bases). CDR3 size: 15 residues. Germline CDR1 SGDLS, CDR2 YYNGEE. V lost 0 bases, J lost 5 bases, and 12 bases lay in between.

This clonotype was seen a handful of times. The chain uses TRBV12-3 or TRBV12-4 and TRBJ1-1, with D perhaps matching TRBD1 (5 bases). The ends were cut back, 7 bases at V and 4 bases at J, with 19 bases in the middle. CDR3 length: 15 residues. CDR3 DNA: TGTGCCAGCAACCCGAGCGGGGCTAAGGCCACTGAAGCTTTCTTT. It encodes CASNPSGAKATEAFF.

This clonotype was counted a few times. The chain is built from TRBV30 and TRBJ1-4, with 7 nucleotides matching TRBD1. Germline lookup yields CDR1 GTSNPN and CDR2 SVGIG (reference sequence). This CDR3 region has 14 residues. Germline trimming cut 1 base from V and 2 bases from J; bases unmatched to any gene: 1. The CDR3 loop is CAWSGDSTNEKLFF. Here the CDR3 DNA reads TGTGCCTGGAGTGGGGACAGTACTAATGAAAAACTGTTTTTT.

This clonotype was seen many times. This chain uses TRBV6-5 with TRBJ2-4, with D unclear. Trimming took off 6 bases at V and 0 bases at J, with 15 bases between the two ends. The CDR3 extends over 16 amino acids. CDR1 is MNHEY and CDR2 is SVGAGI in the germline V gene. The CDR3 reads CASSRPHQLAKNIQYF. The DNA of the CDR3 is TGTGCCAGCAGCCGACCACACCAACTAGCCAAAAACATTCAGTACTTC.

The sample holds a few counts of this clonotype. V gene TRBV11-2 combines with J gene TRBJ2-1; D remains ambiguous. V was cut by 1 base and J by 9 bases, with 10 bases left in between. The germline V gene encodes CDR1 SGHAT and CDR2 FQNNGV. The CDR3 extends over 13 amino acids. The CDR3 spells CASSLVVDGEQFF. The DNA of the CDR3 is TGTGCCAGCAGCTTAGTGGTAGATGGTGAGCAGTTCTTC.

DNA of the CDR3: TGTGCCAGCAGCCTTCCCAACAGGGCCAATGAGCAGTTCTTC. As protein: CASSLPNRANEQFF. The rearrangement joins TRBV5-6 to TRBJ2-1; tentatively, D is TRBD1 (6 bases). The CDR3 is made up of 14 amino acids. Trimming removed 4 bases from V and 6 bases from J, with 14 bases in between. Germline CDR1 SGHDT, CDR2 YYEEEE.

The rearrangement joins TRBV11-2 to TRBJ1-2, with D maybe TRBD1 (6 bases). V was trimmed by 7 bases and J by 3 bases, leaving 9 bases between them. CDR3 length: 12 residues. The germline V gene has CDR1 SGHAT and CDR2 FQNNGV. The CDR3 DNA reads as TGTGCCAGCACAGGGGTGGACTATGGCTACACCTTC. It translates to CASTGVDYGYTF.

This clonotype was counted at least ten times. The J gene is TRBJ2-2, the V gene TRBV5-1; 8 bases agree with TRBD2. This CDR3 is 14 amino acids long. Germline-derived CDR1 and CDR2 are SGHRS and YFSETQ. With 10 bases clipped from V and 0 bases from J, the junction kept 5 bases outside the gene matches. In nucleotides, the CDR3 is TGCGCCGCGCGGGAGGTCGCGAACACCGGGGAGCTGTTTTTT. Translation gives CAAREVANTGELFF.

In this sample, this clonotype turned up many times. V usage is TRBV11-2 and J usage is TRBJ2-3; D tentatively fits TRBD1 or TRBD2 (5 bases each). There are 18 residues in the CDR3. Germline lookup yields CDR1 SGHAT and CDR2 FQNNGV. Trimming removed 2 bases at V and 8 bases at J, with 26 bases between. The CDR3 nucleotides are TGTGCCAGCAGCTTAACCCCATCTGGGGGTACCACTGGCAGTACGCAGTATTTT. Translated, it gives CASSLTPSGGTTGSTQYF.

This clonotype was counted at least ten times. The V and J genes are TRBV6-5 and TRBJ2-7; D ambiguous. Germline CDR1 is MNHEY and CDR2 is SVGAGI. The V end was cut by 10 bases, the J end by 0 bases, with 19 bases between. This CDR3 region has 15 residues. The CDR3 region is CATLPAGENSYEQYF. The DNA of the CDR3 is TGTGCCACCCTCCCTGCTGGAGAGAACTCCTACGAGCAGTACTTC.

This clonotype appeared many times. The gene calls are TRBV14 and TRBJ2-1; D call uncertain. The ends were cut back, 3 bases at V and 15 bases at J, with 18 bases in the middle. The CDR3 is 13 residues long. The V gene's germline CDR1 is SGHDN and CDR2 FVKESK. The CDR3 bases are TGTGCCAGCAGCCAGATACTCGTCGAGGCGCCGTTCTTC. This encodes CASSQILVEAPFF.

The chain is built from TRBV21-1 and TRBJ2-7; the DNA was not compared with TRBD1, the D call given in the table. TRBV21-1 is shown as a pseudogene. The CDR3 consists of 16 residues. CDR3 bases: TGTGCCAGCAGCAAACTAGGGGACACTCTTATCTACGAGCAGTACGTC. It encodes CASSKLGDTLIYEQYV.

As concerns this clonotype: The CDR3 does not end in the conserved phenylalanine or tryptophan, so this is likely a read error. The chain employs TRBV19 and TRBJ1-1; 12 bases map to TRBD1. The junction had 7 bases not matched to a gene; V was cut back by 6 bases and J by 8 bases. Germline V lookup: CDR1 LNHDA, CDR2 SQIVND (reference sequence). CDR3 length equals 14 residues. The CDR3 DNA is TGTGCCAGTAGCGGGGACAGGGGGCTTTCGGAAGCTTTCTTA. Residues: CASSGDRGLSEAFL.